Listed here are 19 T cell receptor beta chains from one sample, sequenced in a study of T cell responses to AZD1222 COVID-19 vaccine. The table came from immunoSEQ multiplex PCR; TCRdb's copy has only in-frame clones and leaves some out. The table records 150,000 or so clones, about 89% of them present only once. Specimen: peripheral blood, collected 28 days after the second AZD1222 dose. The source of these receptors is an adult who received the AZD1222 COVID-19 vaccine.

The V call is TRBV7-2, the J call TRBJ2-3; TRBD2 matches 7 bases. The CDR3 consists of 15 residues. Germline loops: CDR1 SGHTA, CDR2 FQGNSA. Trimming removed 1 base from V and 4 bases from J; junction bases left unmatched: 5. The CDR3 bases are TGTGCCAGCAGCTTAGAAAGCGGGATGCCAGATACGCAGTATTTT. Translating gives CASSLESGMPDTQYF.

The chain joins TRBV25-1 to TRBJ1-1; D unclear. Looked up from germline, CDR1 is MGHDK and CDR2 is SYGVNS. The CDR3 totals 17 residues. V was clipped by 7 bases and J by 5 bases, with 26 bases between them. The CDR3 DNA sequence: TGTGCCAGCACAACCCCAGCTTTGGTAGTGTGGAAGACTGAAGCTTTCTTT. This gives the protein CASTTPALVVWKTEAFF.

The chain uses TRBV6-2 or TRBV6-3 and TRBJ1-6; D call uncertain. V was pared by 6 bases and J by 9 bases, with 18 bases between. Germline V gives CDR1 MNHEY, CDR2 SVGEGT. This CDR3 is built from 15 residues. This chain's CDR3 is CASSLSDLYSSPLHF. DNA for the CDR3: TGTGCCAGCAGCCTCTCGGACTTATATTCTTCACCCCTCCACTTT.

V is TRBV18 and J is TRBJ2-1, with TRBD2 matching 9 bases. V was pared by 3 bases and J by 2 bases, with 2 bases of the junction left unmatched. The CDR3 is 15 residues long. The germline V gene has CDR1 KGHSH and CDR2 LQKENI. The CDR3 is CASSPGLAAYNEQFF. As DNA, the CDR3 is TGTGCCAGCTCACCGGGACTAGCCGCCTACAATGAGCAGTTCTTC.

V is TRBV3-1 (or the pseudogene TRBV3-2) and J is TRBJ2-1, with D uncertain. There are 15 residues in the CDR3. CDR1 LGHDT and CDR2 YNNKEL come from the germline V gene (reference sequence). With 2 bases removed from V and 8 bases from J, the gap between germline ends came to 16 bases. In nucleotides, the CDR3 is TGTGCCAGCAGCCAATTTTCCATGAGCCTCTATGAGCAGTTCTTC. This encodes CASSQFSMSLYEQFF.

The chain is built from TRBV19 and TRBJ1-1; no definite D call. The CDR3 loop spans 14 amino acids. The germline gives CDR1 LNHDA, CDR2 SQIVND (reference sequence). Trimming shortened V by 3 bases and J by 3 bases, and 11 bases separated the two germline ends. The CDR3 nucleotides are TGTGCCAGTAGTATGCAGGTTCCAGACACTGAAGCTTTCTTT. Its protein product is CASSMQVPDTEAFF. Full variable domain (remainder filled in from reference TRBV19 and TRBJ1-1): DGGITQSPKYLFRKEGQNVTLSCEQNLNHDAMYWYRQDPGQGLRLIYYSQIVNDFQKGDIAEGYSVSREKKESFPLTVTSAQKNPTAFYLCASSMQVPDTEAFFGQGTRLTVV.

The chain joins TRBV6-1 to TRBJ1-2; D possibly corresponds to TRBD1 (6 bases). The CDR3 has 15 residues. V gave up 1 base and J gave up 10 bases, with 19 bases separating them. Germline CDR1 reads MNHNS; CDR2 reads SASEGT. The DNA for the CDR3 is TGTGCCAGCAGTGAAGGGGACAACTACGGGAATGACTACACCTTC. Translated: CASSEGDNYGNDYTF.

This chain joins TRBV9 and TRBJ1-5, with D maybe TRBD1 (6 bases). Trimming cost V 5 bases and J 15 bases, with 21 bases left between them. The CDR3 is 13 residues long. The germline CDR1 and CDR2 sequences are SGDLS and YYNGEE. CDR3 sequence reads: CASSVRDTAGPHF. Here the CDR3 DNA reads TGTGCCAGCAGTGTCCGGGACACCGCGGGCCCGCATTTT.

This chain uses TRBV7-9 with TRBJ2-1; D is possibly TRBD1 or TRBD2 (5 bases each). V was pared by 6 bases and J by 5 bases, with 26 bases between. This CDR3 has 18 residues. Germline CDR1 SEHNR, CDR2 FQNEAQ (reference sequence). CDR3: CASRPSPTGTPHDNEQFF. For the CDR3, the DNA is TGTGCCAGCAGACCCTCCCCCACCGGGACCCCTCACGACAATGAGCAGTTCTTC.

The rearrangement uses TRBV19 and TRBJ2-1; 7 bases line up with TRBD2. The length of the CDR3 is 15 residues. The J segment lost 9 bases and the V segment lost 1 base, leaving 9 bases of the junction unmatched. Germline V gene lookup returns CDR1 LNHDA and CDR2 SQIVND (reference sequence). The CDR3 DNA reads TGTGCCAGTAGTATAGCGGGGGAGGGCCACACTGAGCAGTTCTTC. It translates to CASSIAGEGHTEQFF.

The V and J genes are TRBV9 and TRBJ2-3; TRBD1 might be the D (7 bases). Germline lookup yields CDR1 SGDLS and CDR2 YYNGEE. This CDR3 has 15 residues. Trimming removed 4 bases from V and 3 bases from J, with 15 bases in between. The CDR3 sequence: CASSNQGGKTDTQYF. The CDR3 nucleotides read TGTGCCAGCAGCAACCAGGGGGGTAAGACAGATACGCAGTATTTT.

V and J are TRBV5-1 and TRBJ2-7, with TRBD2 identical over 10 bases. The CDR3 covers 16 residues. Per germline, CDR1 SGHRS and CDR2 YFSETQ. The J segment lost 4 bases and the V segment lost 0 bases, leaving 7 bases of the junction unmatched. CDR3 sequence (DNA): TGCGCCAGCAGCTTGGGGCTAGCGGGAGTTCAGTACGAGCAGTACTTC. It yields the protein CASSLGLAGVQYEQYF.

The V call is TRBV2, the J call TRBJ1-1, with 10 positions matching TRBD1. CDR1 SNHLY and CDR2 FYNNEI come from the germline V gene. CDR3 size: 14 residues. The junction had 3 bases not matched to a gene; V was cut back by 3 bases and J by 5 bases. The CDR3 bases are TGTGCCAGCAGTGACCGGACAGGGGGTACTGAAGCTTTCTTT. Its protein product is CASSDRTGGTEAFF.

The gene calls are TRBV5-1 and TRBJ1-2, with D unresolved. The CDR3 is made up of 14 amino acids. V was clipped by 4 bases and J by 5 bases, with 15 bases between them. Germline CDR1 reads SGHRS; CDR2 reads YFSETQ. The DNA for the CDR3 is TGCGCCAGCAGCCCACTGGTAGACGATTATGGCTACACCTTC. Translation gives CASSPLVDDYGYTF.

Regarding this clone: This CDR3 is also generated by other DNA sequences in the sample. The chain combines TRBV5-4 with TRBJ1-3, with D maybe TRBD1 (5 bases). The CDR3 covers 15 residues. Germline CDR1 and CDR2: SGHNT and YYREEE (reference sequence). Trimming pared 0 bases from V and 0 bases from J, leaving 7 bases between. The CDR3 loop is CASSLDGGSGNTIYF. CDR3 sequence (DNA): TGTGCCAGCAGCTTGGACGGGGGCTCTGGAAACACCATATATTTT.

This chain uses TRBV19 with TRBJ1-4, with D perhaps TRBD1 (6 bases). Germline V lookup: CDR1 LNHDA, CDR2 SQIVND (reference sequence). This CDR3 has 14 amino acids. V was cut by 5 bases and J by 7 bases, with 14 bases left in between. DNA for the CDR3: TGTGCCAGTAGTTCACAGGGAAACGGTGAAAAACTGTTTTTT. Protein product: CASSSQGNGEKLFF.

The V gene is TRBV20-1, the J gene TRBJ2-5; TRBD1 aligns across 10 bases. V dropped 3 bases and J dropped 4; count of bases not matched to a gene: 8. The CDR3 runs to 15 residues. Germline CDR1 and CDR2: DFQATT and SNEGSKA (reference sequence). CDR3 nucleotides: TGCAGTGCTAGTAGGGACAGGGGACTTTTAGAGACCCAGTACTTC. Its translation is CSASRDRGLLETQYF.

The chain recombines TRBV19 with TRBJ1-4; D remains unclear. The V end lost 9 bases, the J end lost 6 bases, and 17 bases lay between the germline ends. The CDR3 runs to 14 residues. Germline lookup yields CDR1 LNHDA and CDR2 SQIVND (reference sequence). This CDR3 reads CASLDRVLDEKLFF. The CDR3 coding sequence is TGTGCCAGCTTGGATAGGGTTCTTGATGAAAAACTGTTTTTT.

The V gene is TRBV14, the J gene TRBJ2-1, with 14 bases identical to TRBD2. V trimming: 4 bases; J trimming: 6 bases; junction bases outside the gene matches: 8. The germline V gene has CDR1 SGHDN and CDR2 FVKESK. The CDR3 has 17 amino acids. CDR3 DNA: TGTGCCAGCAGCCCAATGGGACTAGCGGGAGTAGTCAATGAGCAGTTCTTC. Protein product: CASSPMGLAGVVNEQFF.